These 23 T cell receptor beta chains originate from one sample sequenced in a study of cytomegalovirus exposure and HLA in healthy donors. The primer mix had 60 Vbeta and 13 Jbeta primers. Clones were sequenced by immunoSEQ multiplex PCR, and TCRdb holds only the in-frame ones, with some missing. Seen here are roughly 90,000 clones, around 78% observed once, and the top ten hold 4.6%. Specimen: PBMCs. The receptors were gathered from a middle-aged woman in good health and CMV-seropositive.

The chain has TRBV10-3 and TRBJ1-3, with D unresolved. This CDR3 has 13 residues. The V and J ends lost 2 bases and 2 bases respectively, with 4 bases between them. The V gene's germline CDR1 is ENHRY and CDR2 SYGVKD. CDR3 DNA sequence: TGTGCCATCAGTGAGCAGACTGGAAACACCATATATTTT. It specifies CAISEQTGNTIYF.

Concerning this clone: The junction departs from the called germline gene at one end, perhaps through a read error. Different DNA sequences within this sample yield the same CDR3. The rearrangement uses TRBV19 and TRBJ2-2, with D tentatively TRBD2 (5 bases). Looked up from germline, CDR1 is LNHDA and CDR2 is SQIVND (reference sequence). The CDR3 sequence is 14 residues long. As DNA, the CDR3 is TGCGCCAGTAGTATTAGGGAGTTCACCGGGGAGCTGTTTTTT. It is translated as CASSIREFTGELFF. The full variable domain, with the rest looked up from reference TRBV19 and TRBJ2-2, is DGGITQSPKYLFRKEGQNVTLSCEQNLNHDAMYWYRQDPGQGLRLIYYSQIVNDFQKGDIAEGYSVSREKKESFPLTVTSAQKNPTAFYLCASSIREFTGELFFGEGSRLTVL.

There are a few counts of this clone. The chain has TRBV4-1 and TRBJ2-1, with D tentatively TRBD2 (7 bases). Germline CDR1 MGHRA, CDR2 YSYEKL. The CDR3 covers 15 residues. V was trimmed by 0 bases and J by 7 bases, leaving 13 bases between them. The CDR3 coding sequence is TGCGCCAGCAGCCAAGATAAGGGGGAGGGGAATGAGCAGTTCTTC. Its protein is CASSQDKGEGNEQFF.

The rearrangement uses TRBV5-1 and TRBJ2-5, with 7 positions matching TRBD2. The germline V gene encodes CDR1 SGHRS and CDR2 YFSETQ. This CDR3 region has 17 residues. Unmatched junction bases numbered 15, after V lost 3 bases and J lost 4 bases. The CDR3 DNA sequence: TGCGCCAGCAGCTCTGGGTTGTCGGTAGCGGGCCGAGAGACCCAGTACTTC. Translation: CASSSGLSVAGRETQYF.

This clone occurred once. The V gene is TRBV6-4, the J gene TRBJ1-2, with D hard to call. Trimming cost V 4 bases and J 2 bases, with 8 bases left between them. The V gene's germline CDR1 is MRHNA and CDR2 SNTAGT. The CDR3 consists of 13 residues. The CDR3 DNA reads TGTGCCAGCAGTGTCCCGAGAAACTATGGCTACACCTTC. Translating gives CASSVPRNYGYTF.

The genes are TRBV28 and TRBJ2-1, with D maybe TRBD2 (6 bases). Trimming shortened V by 9 bases and J by 8 bases, and 11 bases separated the two germline ends. This CDR3 has 11 amino acids. Germline lookup yields CDR1 MDHEN and CDR2 SYDVKM. The CDR3: CASGWGDEQFF. The CDR3 region has the DNA TGTGCCAGTGGGTGGGGGGATGAGCAGTTCTTC.

The chain joins TRBV7-9 to TRBJ2-7, with TRBD1 as a possible D gene (5 bases). Per germline, CDR1 SEHNR and CDR2 FQNEAQ (reference sequence). This CDR3 contains 14 residues. V was clipped by 5 bases and J by 4 bases, with 15 bases between them. The CDR3 loop is CASSPIQASYEQYF. CDR3 DNA sequence: TGTGCCAGCAGCCCAATACAGGCCTCGTACGAGCAGTACTTC.

The rearrangement joins TRBV4-3 to TRBJ1-2; tentative D call: TRBD1 (5 bases). Germline V CDR1 and CDR2: LGHNA, YSLEER. The CDR3 sequence is 15 residues long. V was cut by 0 bases and J by 6 bases, with 14 bases left in between. In DNA form, the CDR3 reads TGCGCCAGCAGCCAAGATATAACAGGAGGGGATGGCTACACCTTC. This encodes CASSQDITGGDGYTF.

The chain employs TRBV7-2 and TRBJ2-1, with D unclear. Germline V gene lookup returns CDR1 SGHTA and CDR2 FQGNSA. The V gene lost 5 bases and the J gene lost 7 bases, with 9 bases spanning the gap. The CDR3 consists of 12 residues. Written as DNA, the CDR3 is TGTGCCAGCAGCAAACTCGTGAATGAGCAGTTCTTC. This gives the protein CASSKLVNEQFF. The full variable domain, rest sourced from reference TRBV7-2 and TRBJ2-1, is GAGVSQSPSNKVTEKGKDVELRCDPISGHTALYWYRQSLGQGLEFLIYFQGNSAPDKSGLPSDRFSAERTGGSVSTLTIQRTQQEDSAVYLCASSKLVNEQFFGPGTRLTVL.

V usage is TRBV7-2 and J usage is TRBJ2-7; 10 nucleotides agree with TRBD2. V shed 4 bases, J shed 6 bases, and the junction held 9 bases outside the gene matches. The CDR3 runs to 15 residues. Looked up from germline, CDR1 is SGHTA and CDR2 is FQGNSA. The CDR3 DNA reads TGTGCCAGCAGCTCCCCCCCCCTAGCGGGAGTCGAGCAGTACTTC. Translated, it gives CASSSPPLAGVEQYF.

This clone turned up a few times. J is TRBJ1-4 and V is TRBV9; D remains unclear. The CDR3 spans 12 residues. V was shortened by 3 bases and J by 14 bases, with 14 bases between the two germline ends. CDR1 SGDLS and CDR2 YYNGEE come from the germline V gene. This CDR3 is CASSGYGGWLFF. The CDR3 nucleotides read TGTGCCAGCAGCGGCTACGGAGGGTGGCTGTTTTTT. The full variable domain, rest sourced from reference TRBV9 and TRBJ1-4, is DSGVTQTPKHLITATGQRVTLRCSPRSGDLSVYWYQQSLDQGLQFLIQYYNGEERAKGNILERFSAQQFPDLHSELNLSSLELGDSALYFCASSGYGGWLFFGSGTQLSVL.

This clone occurred a few times. This chain links TRBV5-1 with TRBJ2-7; D call uncertain. Germline lookup yields CDR1 SGHRS and CDR2 YFSETQ. This CDR3 is built from 13 residues. Trimming left V 0 bases short and J 0 bases short, with 4 bases between. The CDR3 spells CASSLARSYEQYF. DNA for the CDR3: TGCGCCAGCAGCTTGGCTCGCTCCTACGAGCAGTACTTC.

The chain recombines TRBV19 with TRBJ2-3; 8 bases agree with TRBD2. Germline loops: CDR1 LNHDA, CDR2 SQIVND (reference sequence). The V segment lost 5 bases and the J segment 5 bases; nucleotides outside the gene matches: 6. The CDR3 consists of 14 residues. The CDR3 loop reads CASSSAGVLDTQYF. The DNA of the CDR3 is TGTGCCAGTAGTTCAGCGGGAGTTCTAGATACGCAGTATTTT.

The chain employs TRBV19 and TRBJ2-5; unclear D gene. The assigned J gene may be wrong: the sequence end matches TRBJ2-7 better. Germline values: CDR1 LNHDA, CDR2 SQIVND (reference sequence). The CDR3 runs to 12 residues. Written as DNA, the CDR3 is TGTGCCAGTAGTAGCAGTAGCTACGAGCAGTACTTC. It specifies CASSSSSYEQYF.

This clone was seen only once. The rearrangement uses TRBV4-2 and TRBJ2-7; 9 nucleotides agree with TRBD1. CDR3 length equals 16 residues. CDR1 is LGHNA, CDR2 YNFKEQ, per germline. V shed 0 bases and J 0 bases; nucleotides not matched to a gene: 3. CDR3 DNA sequence: TGTGCCAGCAGCCAAGATCTGGGACAGGGCTCCTACGAGCAGTACTTC. Its translation is CASSQDLGQGSYEQYF.

V gene TRBV5-1 combines with J gene TRBJ2-5; D is possibly TRBD2 (5 bases). Germline loops: CDR1 SGHRS, CDR2 YFSETQ. V was shortened by 4 bases and J by 1 base, with 17 bases between the two germline ends. The CDR3 is made up of 16 amino acids. CDR3 loop: CASSPGGLAGQETQYF. CDR3 bases: TGCGCCAGCAGCCCAGGCGGGCTAGCCGGCCAAGAGACCCAGTACTTC.

This clone was observed a single time. The gene calls are TRBV6-5 and TRBJ2-7; 9 positions match TRBD1. Germline trimming cut 6 bases from V and 4 bases from J; bases unmatched to any gene: 10. CDR3 length: 15 amino acids. In germline, CDR1 is MNHEY, CDR2 SVGAGI. In DNA, the CDR3 is TGTGCCAGCAGACCAGTGACAGGGGGACGGTACGAGCAGTACTTC. Protein: CASRPVTGGRYEQYF.

A few counts support this clone. J is TRBJ1-1 and V is TRBV19; D might be TRBD1 (5 bases). V dropped 5 bases and J dropped 2 bases, with 15 bases sitting between them. CDR3 length equals 15 residues. Germline assignment: CDR1 LNHDA and CDR2 SQIVND (reference sequence). The DNA for the CDR3 is TGTGCCAGTAGTTTGAGCAGCAGGGTTAACACTGAAGCTTTCTTT. This sequence encodes CASSLSSRVNTEAFF.

The table lists this clone with a few counts. The rearrangement links TRBV10-3 to TRBJ1-4, with 10 bases fitting TRBD1. Trimming at V came to 9 bases and at J to 8 bases, leaving 18 bases not matched to a gene. Germline CDR1 is ENHRY and CDR2 is SYGVKD. The CDR3 has 17 residues. The CDR3 protein is CAIIRGPDRGRGEKLFF. In DNA form, the CDR3 reads TGTGCCATTATTCGTGGTCCCGACAGGGGGCGGGGGGAAAAACTGTTTTTT.

The chain carries TRBV7-3 and TRBJ2-3; TRBD2 aligns across 8 bases. Per the germline V gene, CDR1 is SGHTA and CDR2 is FQGTGA. This CDR3 has 14 amino acids. V was clipped by 5 bases and J by 2 bases; unmatched bases: 3. CDR3 bases: TGTGCCAGCAGCCCTGGACTAGCCACAGATACGCAGTATTTT. It is translated as CASSPGLATDTQYF.

The genes are TRBV19 and TRBJ2-3, with 9 bases that match TRBD1. The germline V gene encodes CDR1 LNHDA and CDR2 SQIVND (reference sequence). This CDR3 is 15 amino acids long. J gave up 2 bases and V 4 bases, and 4 bases lay outside the gene matches. DNA for the CDR3: TGTGCCAGTAGTACGGACAGGGGAAACACAGATACGCAGTATTTT. It encodes CASSTDRGNTDTQYF.

V and J are TRBV5-1 and TRBJ2-5; 7 bases match TRBD2. Germline-derived CDR1 and CDR2 are SGHRS and YFSETQ. Trimming removed 4 bases from V and 5 bases from J; junction bases left unmatched: 5. The CDR3 is made up of 13 amino acids. CDR3 protein: CASSPGGEETQYF. The CDR3 nucleotides read TGCGCCAGCAGCCCTGGGGGGGAGGAGACCCAGTACTTC. The full variable domain, its missing parts supplied by reference TRBV5-1 and TRBJ2-5, is KAGVTQTPRYLIKTRGQQVTLSCSPISGHRSVSWYQQTPGQGLQFLFEYFSETQRNKGNFPGRFSGRQFSNSRSEMNVSTLELGDSALYLCASSPGGEETQYFGPGTRLLVL.

In its sample, this clone was seen once. The J gene is TRBJ1-2, the V gene TRBV7-9, with 7 bases matching TRBD1. The CDR3 loop spans 14 amino acids. Germline CDR1 is SEHNR and CDR2 is FQNEAQ (reference sequence). The ends lost 1 base at V and 4 bases at J; junction bases unmatched: 3. The CDR3 nucleotides read TGTGCCAGCAGCTTAGACACAGGGGTCTATGGCTACACCTTC. This translates into CASSLDTGVYGYTF.